This TCR beta chain was profiled in a study of post-analysis software for immune sequencing data. Study-level findings and limits: Samples sharing a preparation batch grouped tightly together when assessed by F measure. Multiple sclerosis was associated with a significant reduction in normalized Chao1 diversity relative to controls. Five or six TRBV segments, TRBV5-6, TRBV5-1 and TRBV20-1 among them, were found more frequent in patients than controls.

This clonotype was seen a few times. As yet, its antigen is unknown. V was clipped by 10 bases and J by 7 bases; unmatched bases: 5. The CDR3 totals 13 residues. CDR1 is ENHRY, CDR2 SYGVKD, per germline. TCR beta libraries were prepared from cDNA with unique molecular identifiers. There were roughly 0.85 to 11 million T cells, and 400,000 to 650,000 cDNA molecules came from them. Each CDR3 protein gets one entry after TCRdb re-called the PCR reads with MiXCR. This table has 750,000 to 950,000 distinct CDR3 sequences, around 53% appearing once. The chain has TRBV10-3 and TRBJ1-6, with 9 positions matching TRBD1. This sequence was found in a girl aged 10 to 17 with multiple sclerosis. The sample taken for sequencing was blood. This chain's CDR3 is CATGTGRNSPLHF. The DNA of the CDR3 is TGTGCCACCGGGACAGGGAGGAATTCACCCCTCCACTTT.